The sequence of this TCR beta chain was determined in a study of blood T cell repertoires in COVID-19. Per the study methods: Amplification from reference gene primers served as the basis for estimated nucleated cell counts. Clones were read by immunoSEQ multiplex PCR, and TCRdb kept only the in-frame ones, dropping some. D and trimming were read from the DNA, whereas the V and J calls and clone size are those reported in that table. Of some 77,000 clones listed, around 81% are singletons. CDR1 and CDR2 from the germline V gene are SEHNR and FQNEAQ (reference sequence). V lost 4 bases to trimming and J lost 6 bases; unmatched junction nucleotides: 3. The CDR3 covers 13 residues.

The TCR originated in a woman in her 70s with acute or convalescent COVID-19. The sequenced sample consisted of peripheral blood. The V and J genes are TRBV7-9 and TRBJ2-7, with 10 positions matching TRBD1. The CDR3 DNA sequence: TGTGCCAGCAGCTCCCGACAGGGGGCCGAGCAGTACTTC. It specifies CASSSRQGAEQYF. Full variable domain (rest looked up from reference TRBV7-9 and TRBJ2-7): DTGVSQNPRHKITKRGQNVTFRCDPISEHNRLYWYRQTLGQGPEFLTYFQNEAQLEKSRLLSDRFSAERPKGSFSTLEIQRTEQGDSAMYLCASSSRQGAEQYFGPGTRLTVT.